The present entry profiles one TCR beta chain with its context. The target antigen is unknown. Each sample yielded roughly 9.3 x 10^4 assayed TCR templates. Libraries were prepared by immunoSEQ multiplex PCR; TCRdb keeps only in-frame clonotypes and omits some of them. The sample includes roughly 100,000 clones, approximately 94% seen only once; the top ten take approximately 0.3%. The data are from a study of siplizumab effects on memory and regulatory T cells. Findings of the study overall: A minor fraction of alloreactive clones, and no more, mapped to unstimulated subsets. Naive T cells were seemingly more diverse than memory cells, and major contributions to the alloresponse seemed to be made by them. Mappable alloreactive CD4+ clones averaged roughly 69% Treg-derived with siplizumab versus roughly 25% in controls.

The V end was cut by 4 bases, the J end by 4 bases, with 17 bases between. Per germline, CDR1 SGHRS and CDR2 YFSETQ. The CDR3 runs 15 residues. The chain uses TRBV5-1 and TRBJ1-2; the D gene is possibly TRBD1 (5 bases). This sequence was found in a human donor in good health. The sequenced material came from CD4+ T cells sorted from blood. The chain's CDR3 is CASSKGRPESYGYTF. The CDR3 bases are TGCGCCAGCAGCAAGGGACGCCCTGAAAGCTATGGCTACACCTTC.